The following is a T cell receptor beta chain sequence with its context. A multiplex PCR was run with 60 Vbeta primers and 13 Jbeta primers. Sequencing was performed with immunoSEQ multiplex PCR; in TCRdb, only in-frame clones are kept and a portion is missing. The sample lists 95,000 to 150,000 clones; 70% to 80% were seen once. The data were taken from a study of cytomegalovirus exposure and HLA in healthy donors. Per germline, CDR1 SGHRS and CDR2 YFSETQ. V was cut by 3 bases and J by 3 bases, with 16 bases left in between. The CDR3 runs to 16 residues. The chain joins TRBV5-1 to TRBJ2-4; TRBD1 is a possible D gene (5 bases). The material sequenced was PBMCs. This clonotype originated in a woman between 40 and 50 years old in good health and CMV-seropositive. The DNA for the CDR3 is TGCGCCAGCAGCTCCGACAGTTCCCCCGTCAAAAACATTCAGTACTTC. Translated, it gives CASSSDSSPVKNIQYF. Drawing the rest from reference TRBV5-1 and TRBJ2-4, the complete variable domain is KAGVTQTPRYLIKTRGQQVTLSCSPISGHRSVSWYQQTPGQGLQFLFEYFSETQRNKGNFPGRFSGRQFSNSRSEMNVSTLELGDSALYLCASSSDSSPVKNIQYFGAGTRLSVL.